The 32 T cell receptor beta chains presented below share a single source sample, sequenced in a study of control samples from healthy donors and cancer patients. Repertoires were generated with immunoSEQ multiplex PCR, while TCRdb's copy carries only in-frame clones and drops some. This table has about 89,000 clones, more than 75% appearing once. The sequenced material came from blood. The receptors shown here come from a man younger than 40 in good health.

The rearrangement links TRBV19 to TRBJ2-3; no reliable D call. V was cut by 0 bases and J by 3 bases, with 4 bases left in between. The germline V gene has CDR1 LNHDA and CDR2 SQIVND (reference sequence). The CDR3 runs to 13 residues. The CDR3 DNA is TGTGCCAGTAGTATAGAGCGTACAGATACGCAGTATTTT. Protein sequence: CASSIERTDTQYF.

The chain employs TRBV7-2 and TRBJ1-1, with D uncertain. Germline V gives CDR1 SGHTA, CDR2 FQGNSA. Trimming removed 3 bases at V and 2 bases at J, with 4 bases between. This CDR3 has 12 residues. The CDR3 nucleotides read TGTGCCAGCAGCTTCCCTAACACTGAAGCTTTCTTT. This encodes CASSFPNTEAFF.

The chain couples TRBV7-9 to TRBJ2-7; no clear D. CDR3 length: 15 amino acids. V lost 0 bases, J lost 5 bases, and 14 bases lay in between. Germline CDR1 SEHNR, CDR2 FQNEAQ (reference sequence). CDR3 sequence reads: CASSLALGSENEQYF. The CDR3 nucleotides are TGTGCCAGCAGCTTAGCGCTCGGCTCGGAAAACGAGCAGTACTTC.

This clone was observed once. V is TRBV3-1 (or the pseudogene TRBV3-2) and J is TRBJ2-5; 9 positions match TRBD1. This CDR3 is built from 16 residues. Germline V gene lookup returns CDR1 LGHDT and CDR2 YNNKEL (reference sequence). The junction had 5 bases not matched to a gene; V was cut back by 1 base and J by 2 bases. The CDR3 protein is CASSQGRDRVQETQYF. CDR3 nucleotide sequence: TGTGCCAGCAGCCAAGGGAGGGACAGGGTTCAAGAGACCCAGTACTTC.

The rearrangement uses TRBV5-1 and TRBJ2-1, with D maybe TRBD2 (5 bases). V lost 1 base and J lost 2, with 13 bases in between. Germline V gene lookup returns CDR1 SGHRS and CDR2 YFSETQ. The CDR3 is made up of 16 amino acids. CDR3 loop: CASSLKRLGPYNEQFF. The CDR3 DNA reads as TGCGCCAGCAGCTTGAAGCGGTTAGGGCCCTACAATGAGCAGTTCTTC.

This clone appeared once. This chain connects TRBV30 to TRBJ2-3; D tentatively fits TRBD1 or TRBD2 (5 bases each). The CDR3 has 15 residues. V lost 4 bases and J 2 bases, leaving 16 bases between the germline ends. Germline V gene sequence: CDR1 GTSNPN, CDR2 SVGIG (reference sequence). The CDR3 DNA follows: TGTGCCTGGAAACTGACCGGGACCACCACAGATACGCAGTATTTT. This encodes CAWKLTGTTTDTQYF.

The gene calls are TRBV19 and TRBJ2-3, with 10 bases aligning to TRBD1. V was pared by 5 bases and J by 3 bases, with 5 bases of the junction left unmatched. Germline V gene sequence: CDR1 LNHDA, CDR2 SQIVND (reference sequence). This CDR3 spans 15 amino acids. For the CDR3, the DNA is TGTGCCAGTAGTCCGGGACAGGGGAGGACAGATACGCAGTATTTT. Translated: CASSPGQGRTDTQYF.

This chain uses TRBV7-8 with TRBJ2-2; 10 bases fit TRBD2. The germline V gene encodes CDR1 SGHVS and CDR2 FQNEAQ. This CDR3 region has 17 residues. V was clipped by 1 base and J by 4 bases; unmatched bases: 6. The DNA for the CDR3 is TGTGCCAGCAGCTTAGTCGGCAGCGGGGGGGCCACCGGGGAGCTGTTTTTT. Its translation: CASSLVGSGGATGELFF.

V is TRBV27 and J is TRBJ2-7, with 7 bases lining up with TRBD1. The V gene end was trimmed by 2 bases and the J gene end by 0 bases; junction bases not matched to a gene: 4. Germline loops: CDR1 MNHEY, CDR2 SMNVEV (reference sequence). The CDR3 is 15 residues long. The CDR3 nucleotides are TGTGCCAGCAGTTTAGGACAGGCTGACTCCTACGAGCAGTACTTC. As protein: CASSLGQADSYEQYF.

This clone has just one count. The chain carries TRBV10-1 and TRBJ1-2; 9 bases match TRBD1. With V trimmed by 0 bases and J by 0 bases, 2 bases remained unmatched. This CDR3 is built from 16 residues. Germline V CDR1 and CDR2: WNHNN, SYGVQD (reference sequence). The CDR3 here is CASSESRDRANYGYTF. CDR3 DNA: TGCGCCAGCAGTGAGTCGAGGGACAGGGCTAACTATGGCTACACCTTC.

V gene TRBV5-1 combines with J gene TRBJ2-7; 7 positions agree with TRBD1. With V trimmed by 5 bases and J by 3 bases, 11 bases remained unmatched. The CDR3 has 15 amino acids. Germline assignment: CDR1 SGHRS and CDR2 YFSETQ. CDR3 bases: TGCGCCAGCAGGAAGGATGACAGGGTGGACTACGAGCAGTACTTC. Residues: CASRKDDRVDYEQYF.

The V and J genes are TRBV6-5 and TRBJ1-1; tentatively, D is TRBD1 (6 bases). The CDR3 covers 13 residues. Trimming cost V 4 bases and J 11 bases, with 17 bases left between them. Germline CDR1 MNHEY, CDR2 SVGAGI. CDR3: CASSSRDTRGAFF. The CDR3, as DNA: TGTGCCAGCAGTTCCCGGGACACCCGAGGGGCTTTCTTT.

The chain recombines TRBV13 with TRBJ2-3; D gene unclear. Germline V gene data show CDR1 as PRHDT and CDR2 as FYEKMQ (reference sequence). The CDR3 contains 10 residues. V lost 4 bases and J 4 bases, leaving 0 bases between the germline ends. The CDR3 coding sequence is TGTGCCAGCAGCTCAGATACGCAGTATTTT. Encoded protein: CASSSDTQYF.

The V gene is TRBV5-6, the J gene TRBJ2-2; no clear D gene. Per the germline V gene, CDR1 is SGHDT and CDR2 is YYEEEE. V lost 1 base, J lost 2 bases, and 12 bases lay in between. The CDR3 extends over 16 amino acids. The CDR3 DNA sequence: TGTGCCAGCAGCTTGTACGAGACCCTTAACACCGGGGAGCTGTTTTTT. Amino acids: CASSLYETLNTGELFF.

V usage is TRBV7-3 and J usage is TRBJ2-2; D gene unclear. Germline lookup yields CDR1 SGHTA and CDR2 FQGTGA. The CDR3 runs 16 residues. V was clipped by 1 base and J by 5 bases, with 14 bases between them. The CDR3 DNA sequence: TGTGCCAGCAGCTTAAACCCAGACCCTACGACCGGGGAGCTGTTTTTT. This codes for CASSLNPDPTTGELFF.

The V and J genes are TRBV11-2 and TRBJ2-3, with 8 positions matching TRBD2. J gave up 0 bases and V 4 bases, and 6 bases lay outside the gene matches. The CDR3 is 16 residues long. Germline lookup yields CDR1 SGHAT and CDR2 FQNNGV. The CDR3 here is CASSSRGGRSTDTQYF. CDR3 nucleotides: TGTGCCAGCAGCTCCCGGGGGGGCCGGAGCACAGATACGCAGTATTTT.

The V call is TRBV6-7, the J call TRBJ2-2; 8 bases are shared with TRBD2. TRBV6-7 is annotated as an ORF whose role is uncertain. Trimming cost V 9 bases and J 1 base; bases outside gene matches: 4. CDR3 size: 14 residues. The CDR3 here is CARTGLVNTGELFF. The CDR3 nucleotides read TGTGCCAGAACGGGACTAGTGAACACCGGGGAGCTGTTTTTT.

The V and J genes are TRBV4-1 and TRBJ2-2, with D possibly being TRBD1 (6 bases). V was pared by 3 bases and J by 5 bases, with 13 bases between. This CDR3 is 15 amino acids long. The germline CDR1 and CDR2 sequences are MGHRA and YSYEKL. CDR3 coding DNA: TGCGCCAGCAGCCACGACGTAGGGGGTACCGGGGAGCTGTTTTTT. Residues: CASSHDVGGTGELFF.

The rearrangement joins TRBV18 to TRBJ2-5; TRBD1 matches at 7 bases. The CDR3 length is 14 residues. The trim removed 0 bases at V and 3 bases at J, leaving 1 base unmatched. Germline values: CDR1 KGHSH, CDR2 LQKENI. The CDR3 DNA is TGTGCCAGCTCACCACCGACAGGGAAAGAGACCCAGTACTTC. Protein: CASSPPTGKETQYF.

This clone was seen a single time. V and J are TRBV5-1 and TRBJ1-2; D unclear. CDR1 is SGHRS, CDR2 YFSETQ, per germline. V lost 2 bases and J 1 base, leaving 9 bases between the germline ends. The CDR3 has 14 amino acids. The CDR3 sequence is CASSLDRLNYGYTF. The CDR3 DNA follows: TGCGCCAGCAGCTTAGATAGGCTTAACTATGGCTACACCTTC.

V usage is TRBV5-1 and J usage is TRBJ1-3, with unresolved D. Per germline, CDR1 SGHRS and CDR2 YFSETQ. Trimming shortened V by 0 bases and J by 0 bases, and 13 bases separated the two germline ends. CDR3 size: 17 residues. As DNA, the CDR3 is TGCGCCAGCAGCTTGGGGCAGACTACAGTCTCTGGAAACACCATATATTTT. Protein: CASSLGQTTVSGNTIYF.

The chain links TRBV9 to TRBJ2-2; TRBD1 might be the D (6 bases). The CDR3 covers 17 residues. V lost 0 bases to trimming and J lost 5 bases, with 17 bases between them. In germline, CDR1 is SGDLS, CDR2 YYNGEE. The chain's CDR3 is CASSVERAQGTTGELFF. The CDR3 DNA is TGTGCCAGCAGCGTAGAGAGGGCCCAGGGGACAACCGGGGAGCTGTTTTTT. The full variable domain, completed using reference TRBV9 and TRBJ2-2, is DSGVTQTPKHLITATGQRVTLRCSPRSGDLSVYWYQQSLDQGLQFLIQYYNGEERAKGNILERFSAQQFPDLHSELNLSSLELGDSALYFCASSVERAQGTTGELFFGEGSRLTVL.

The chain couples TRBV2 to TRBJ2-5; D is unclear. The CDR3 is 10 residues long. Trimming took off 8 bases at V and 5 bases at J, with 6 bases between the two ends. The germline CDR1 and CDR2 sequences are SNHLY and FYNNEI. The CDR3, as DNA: TGTGCCAGCCACGGGGAGACCCAGTACTTC. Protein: CASHGETQYF.

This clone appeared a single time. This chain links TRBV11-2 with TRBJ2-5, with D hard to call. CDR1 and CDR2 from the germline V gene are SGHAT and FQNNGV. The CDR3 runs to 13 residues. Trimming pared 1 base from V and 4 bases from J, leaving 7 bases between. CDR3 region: CASSLVGPETQYF. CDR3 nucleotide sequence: TGTGCCAGCAGCTTAGTAGGGCCAGAGACCCAGTACTTC.

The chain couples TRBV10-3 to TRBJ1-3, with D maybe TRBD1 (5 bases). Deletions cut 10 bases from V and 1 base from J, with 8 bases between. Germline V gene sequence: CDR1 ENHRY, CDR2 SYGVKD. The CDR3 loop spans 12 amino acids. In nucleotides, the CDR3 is TGTGCCACCGGGACTTCTGGAAACACCATATATTTT. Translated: CATGTSGNTIYF.

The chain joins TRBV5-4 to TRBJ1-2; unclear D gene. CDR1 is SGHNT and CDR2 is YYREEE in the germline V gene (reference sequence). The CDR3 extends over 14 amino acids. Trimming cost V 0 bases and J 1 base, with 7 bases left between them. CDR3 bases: TGTGCCAGCAGCTTGGACCAGAGTAACTATGGCTACACCTTC. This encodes CASSLDQSNYGYTF.

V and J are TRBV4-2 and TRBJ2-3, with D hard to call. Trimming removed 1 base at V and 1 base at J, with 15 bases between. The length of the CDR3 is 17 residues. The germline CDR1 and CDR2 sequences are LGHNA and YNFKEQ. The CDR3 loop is CASSQVILAVRTDTQYF. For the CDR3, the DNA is TGTGCCAGCAGCCAAGTAATTTTGGCAGTTCGCACAGATACGCAGTATTTT.

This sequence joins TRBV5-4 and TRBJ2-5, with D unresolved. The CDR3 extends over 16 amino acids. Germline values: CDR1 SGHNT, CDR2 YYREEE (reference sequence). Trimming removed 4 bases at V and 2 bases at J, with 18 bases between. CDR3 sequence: CASSPGVAATQETQYF. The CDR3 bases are TGTGCCAGCAGCCCCGGCGTTGCGGCGACACAAGAGACCCAGTACTTC.

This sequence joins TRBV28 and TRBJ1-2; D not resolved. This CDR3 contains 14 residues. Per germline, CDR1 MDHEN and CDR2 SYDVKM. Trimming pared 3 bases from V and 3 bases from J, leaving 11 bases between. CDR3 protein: CASSLGLGDYGYTF. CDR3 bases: TGTGCCAGCAGTTTGGGCCTAGGAGACTATGGCTACACCTTC.

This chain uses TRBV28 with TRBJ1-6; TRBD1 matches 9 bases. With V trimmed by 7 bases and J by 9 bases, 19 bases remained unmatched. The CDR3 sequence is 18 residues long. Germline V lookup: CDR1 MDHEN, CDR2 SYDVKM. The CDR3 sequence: CASTRSDRGSGGSSPLHF. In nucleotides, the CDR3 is TGTGCCAGCACCCGGTCGGACAGGGGTAGCGGAGGGTCTTCACCCCTCCACTTT.

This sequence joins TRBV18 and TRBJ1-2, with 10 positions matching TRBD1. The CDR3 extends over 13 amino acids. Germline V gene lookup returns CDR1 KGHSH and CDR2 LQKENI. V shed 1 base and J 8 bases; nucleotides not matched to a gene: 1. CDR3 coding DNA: TGTGCCAGCTCACCACGGGACAGGGGAGGCTACACCTTC. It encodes CASSPRDRGGYTF.

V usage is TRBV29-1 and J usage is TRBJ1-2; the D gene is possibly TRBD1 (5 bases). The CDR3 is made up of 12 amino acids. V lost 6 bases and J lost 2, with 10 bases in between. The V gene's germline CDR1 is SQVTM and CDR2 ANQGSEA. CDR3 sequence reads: CSVTEGNYGYTF. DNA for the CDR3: TGCAGCGTCACCGAGGGGAACTATGGCTACACCTTC.